Sequencing of this T cell receptor (beta chain) was carried out in a study of blood T cell repertoires in COVID-19 (dated by TCRdb to 2018 to 2021). As for the study more broadly: Collaborator samples came from the United States, Italy and Spain and covered acute and convalescent phases of COVID-19. Where available, HLA class I and class II types were taken from metadata supplied by the sample provider and were not determined by assay-based typing. Deeply sampled blood TCRbeta repertoires from subjects exposed to, actively infected with, or recovered from COVID-19 were included in the dataset. Sample metadata almost always included a de-identified subject ID, COVID-19 status, age in years and sex. A freely available public database, intended as a resource for researchers studying the immune response to SARS-CoV-2, is where the repertoires were released. The material from the prospective study consisted of cDNA or gDNA derived from T cells, B-cell-depleted T cells, or PBMCs. Samples were obtained from the ongoing ImmuneRACE study (first 160 participants) and from 1,254 subjects provided by 6 global collaborators.

As for this clone: The specificity of this receptor is unknown. There are no base qualities to consult, and no much larger clone falls within one base.

Trimming takes 7 bases from V and 1 base from J, and the germline ends sit 13 bases apart. From the cysteine through the phenylalanine, the CDR3 covers 14 amino acids. Only CDR3 DNA is held: 42 bases, read in frame from base 1. The germline V gene specifies ENHRY as CDR1 and SYGVKD as CDR2. The study at large found these results: Clinical and demographic metadata were provided uncurated, with the amount varying by source and participant.

Collaborating institutions collected whole blood in K2EDTA tubes following their own protocols. For TCRbeta analysis, collaborator samples were shipped as frozen whole blood, as isolated PBMCs, or as DNA extracted from either sample type. TCRbeta CDR3 regions were amplified from genomic DNA using the immunoSEQ Assay, a bias-controlled multiplex PCR. As for how the authors treated the data: The number of nucleated cells in each sample was estimated by amplification of reference gene primers within the assay. To quantify the absolute abundance of each unique TCRbeta CDR3 rearrangement, sequence reads were collapsed and filtered. For each sample, productive Simpson clonality was calculated as the square root of Simpson's diversity index across productive rearrangements. TCRdb holds this immuneACCESS table with in-frame rearrangements only. Some clones are missing; in checked studies, unresolved V genes explain under half, and the rest has no known cause. The V and J calls and clone size are taken from that table; D and trimming were inferred from the DNA. The sample table shows fewer than 100,000 clones, and around 86% are seen once. About 5% of the sample lies in the top ten.

Source material: peripheral blood. This receptor was identified in a woman aged 80 or older with acute or convalescent COVID-19. In this chain, TRBV10-3 is recombined with TRBJ1-1, with TRBD1 tentatively as D gene (5 bases match). The CDR3 loop reads CAIKIQAQNTEAFF. The DNA sequence follows: TGTGCCATCAAGATACAGGCTCAGAACACTGAAGCTTTCTTT.